Sequencing of this T cell receptor (beta chain) was carried out in a study of radiation and T cells in renal cell carcinoma (dated by TCRdb to about 2020). Turning to the overall study: Samples were obtained from a clinical trial, in which 15 Gy stereotactic body radiation therapy was delivered to primary renal cell carcinomas and nephrectomy was performed 4 weeks later. Across all 50 or so samples, several million unique CDR3 nucleotide sequences, encoding 2.5 million to 3 million unique CDR3 amino acid sequences, were identified. TCR beta sequencing covered some 55 samples in total, comprising 25 or so tumors and about 27 peripheral blood samples.

TCR beta libraries were generated from genomic DNA with the immunoSEQ kit, following the manufacturer's recommendations. To prepare libraries, a first multiplex PCR with proprietary primers was run, followed by a second PCR that added unique barcodes, and a bead cleanup was done after each round. A kit-provided positive control reaction and a negative control reaction were included in every sample batch. The final libraries underwent checking on an Agilent 4200 TapeStation D1000 ScreenTape, volumetric pooling, and quantification by qPCR. Sequencing was performed on an Illumina NextSeq500 with a MidOutput 150-cycle cartridge, and 156 Read1 and 15 Index1 cycles were run with kit custom primers. The pooled library was loaded at approximately 1 pM with a roughly 20% PhiX control spike-in. On the authors' methods: Vendor-processed data were analyzed in R, with a clonotype defined as all T cells sharing the same CDR3 nucleotide sequence. In the clone abundance analyses, frequencies were normalized to the 10,000 most abundant clones in each sample. Public T cell clones, which averaged fewer than five per sample, were excluded before analysis. Tumor-enriched clonotypes and baseline blood-enriched clonotypes were defined as those with an abundance difference of at least 32-fold between compartments. A beta-binomial differential abundance model was applied to find clonotypes that expanded or contracted between blood time points. The Baroni-Urbani and Buser coefficient was used to measure tumor-blood repertoire similarity, and groups were compared with two-tailed Wilcoxon tests in R. The table comes from immuneACCESS by way of TCRdb, which keeps in-frame sequences with V and J called. Part of the clones is missing from these tables; in studies checked, under half for an unresolved V gene and the rest for unknown reasons. V, J and clone size are taken as reported in that table, and D and trimming were inferred from the DNA itself. The sample table records about 60,000 clones; around 76% of these occur just once. Over 6% of the sample comes from the top ten.

The sample's time point label is to be understood as: blood 2 weeks post-SBRT. The intended sense of this specimen's treatment or condition label: 15 Gy SBRT to primary tumor, nephrectomy 4 weeks later. To track tumor-enriched clonotypes, serial peripheral blood was sampled from radiation-treated patients at baseline and at 2 weeks and 4 weeks after SBRT. Every patient had renal cell carcinoma of clear cell pathology. The QIAamp DNA Blood Mini Kit (Qiagen) was used to prepare genomic DNA for TCR sequencing. Only samples passing all quality control checks were included in the analyses. The paper as a whole reports these results and caveats: In blood, the top tumor clonotypes increased from baseline to 2 weeks after radiation and then shrank by 4 weeks, which suggests a temporary expansion of tumor-resident clones. Changes in the blood repertoire were not tracked past 4 weeks after treatment. Because the trial had a single-armed design, the trial could not examine how radiation dose or scheduling affected the TCR repertoire. Because pretreatment tumor biopsies were not available, the baseline intratumoral presence of clonotypes could not be determined.

The CDR3 starts with the cysteine, ends with the phenylalanine, and has 14 residues. This entry keeps only the CDR3 DNA: 42 bases, framed from base 1. Sequences MNHEY (CDR1) and SVGAGI (CDR2) are obtained from the germline V gene. Trimming takes 0 bases off V and 4 bases off J; junction bases not matched to a gene: 1. On this clone itself: No antigen is known for it. Base-call qualities are not available, and no considerably larger clone is one nucleotide away.

The sample consisted of blood, taken from a patient whose treatment included radiotherapy and nephrectomy. This TCR was recovered from a man in his 60s with renal cell carcinoma. The sequence links TRBV6-5 to TRBJ1-1; 8 junctional bases match TRBD1. This receptor has the CDR3 CASSYSDRGTEAFF. The nucleotides are TGTGCCAGCAGTTACTCCGACAGGGGCACTGAAGCTTTCTTT.